This paragraph covers one T cell receptor (beta chain) sequence. Original processing methods: The assay estimated nucleated cells by amplifying reference gene primers. The data were produced by immunoSEQ multiplex PCR, yet TCRdb's version contains in-frame clones alone and is incomplete. V and J calls plus clone size are reproduced from that table; the DNA served to infer D and trimming. The sample consists of fewer than 350,000 clones, around four fifths of them appearing once. The data originate from a study of blood T cell repertoires in COVID-19. Study as a whole: Donors in the United States, Italy and Spain gave samples during acute or convalescent COVID-19. Sources were T cells, B-cell-depleted T cells, or PBMCs; the material itself was cDNA or gDNA.

The V gene lost 2 bases and the J gene lost 3 bases, with 20 bases spanning the gap. This CDR3 has 18 residues. Germline CDR1 and CDR2: LNHNV and YYDKDF (reference sequence). This sequence was found in a woman aged 50 to 60 with active or convalescent COVID-19. The rearrangement uses TRBV15 and TRBJ2-1; D possibly corresponds to TRBD2 (6 bases). The sequencing input was peripheral blood. CDR3 bases: TGTGCCACCAGCAGACCAACCCTGGGGCGGGGAAACTACAATGAGCAGTTCTTC. Its protein product is CATSRPTLGRGNYNEQFF.